This is a list of T cell receptor beta chains from one sample in a study of neurological immune-mediated disorders. Each CDR3 protein gets one entry after TCRdb re-called the 5' RACE reads with MiXCR. Seen here are 84,000 or so distinct CDR3 sequences, around 4% observed once, and the top ten hold more than 5%. The sequenced sample was PBMCs. The receptors stem from a woman aged 55-70 years with multiple sclerosis. The conserved cysteine and the conserved F or W are not part of the CDR3 here. A D gene is named only where the DNA matches it firmly. The size field is filled for only some rows; it gives once, few, many or a size class.

cdr3_length,d_call,j_call,clone_size,v_call,cdr3_aa
10,-,TRBJ2-5,many,TRBV7-2,ASTLYQETQY
11,-,TRBJ1-6,many,TRBV5-1,ASSYQVNSPLH
13,-,TRBJ2-1,many,TRBV21-1,ASSKVPGGCQEQF
17,TRBD2,TRBJ2-1,many,TRBV7-6,ASSLVPSGGASSYNEQF
11,-,TRBJ2-7,many,TRBV29-1,SVDKDSSYEQY
12,TRBD2,TRBJ2-3,many,TRBV6-5,ASTHGLGTDTQY
14,-,TRBJ1-4,many,TRBV5-1,ASSLDGAAVLEKLF
16,-,TRBJ1-2,-,TRBV7-8,ASSVPPTGPGQNYGYT
16,TRBD2,TRBJ2-1,many,TRBV5-1,ASSLGGRPSGGANEQF
16,TRBD1,TRBJ1-5,many,TRBV4-1,ASSPDRDSFYSNQPQH
14,TRBD1,TRBJ2-1,many,TRBV15,ATSSETGGPYNEQF